The clone carrying this T cell receptor beta chain showed up many times. TCRdb reanalysed the 5' RACE reads using MiXCR and keeps one entry per CDR3 protein. The table records under 1 million distinct CDR3 sequences, 9% to 15% of them present only once. These data originate in a study of identical twins. These data also formed part of another study, on yellow fever vaccine responses in identical twins.

The sequenced sample was PBMCs. This TCR was recovered from a woman younger than 30 in good health.

Here the CDR3 reads CASSEPGYGYTF. Here the CDR3 DNA reads TGCGCCAGCAGTGAGCCGGGCTATGGCTACACCTTC. The chain employs TRBV10-2 and TRBJ1-2; D is unresolved. Germline CDR1 WSHSY, CDR2 SAAADI. Between the trimmed V and J ends, which lost 2 bases and 4 bases, there was a span of 5 bases. The CDR3 consists of 12 residues.